This TCR beta chain was found in a study of human T cells and chemical hapten exposure (dated by TCRdb to the early 2020s). General notes on the study: For sensitization, 2% DPC in acetone was applied to a 2 cm by 2 cm area of upper inner arm skin. Blood samples were taken from patients before sensitization (week 0) and then at 2, 6 and about 24 weeks after DPC sensitization. Patch testing was performed on the upper back with Finn chambers containing 0.01% DPC, and the patch tests were scored after 6 days according to International Contact Dermatitis Research Group standards. The libraries were sequenced as a pool, and the TCR yield per sample differed mostly because of small variations in library volumes within the pool. The patient cohort, mostly female, included alopecia areata with under or over 50% scalp involvement, alopecia totalis and alopecia universalis. Twenty-nine alopecia patients gave blood for TCR sequencing at one to four time points (pre-sensitization, 2, 6 and 24 weeks). This study followed changes in the peripheral blood TCR repertoire in vivo during primary and secondary sensitization of alopecia patients to the hapten diphenylcyclopropenone (DPC). Patients additionally received weekly therapeutic DPC doses to the scalp throughout the approximately 24-week study period.

What the time point label conveys for this sample: pre-sensitization, week 0. The treatment or condition label for this specimen denotes: therapeutic diphenylcyclopropenone sensitization with weekly scalp DPC. At every patch-test visit, the blood draw took place before the patch test was put on. Patients were considered eligible if aged 18 to 70, diagnosed with alopecia and deemed suitable for DPC therapy, and patients were excluded if pregnant. Unfractionated whole blood was collected in Tempus Blood RNA tubes, and total RNA was extracted from that blood. For CDR1 and CDR2, the germline V gene lists KGHDR and SFDVKD. Measured from the cysteine to the phenylalanine, the CDR3 is 15 residues long. Only the CDR3 DNA is retained, 45 bases long and in frame from the first base. V gives up 3 bases and J gives up 1 base, and the segment between their germline ends measures 11 bases. Comments on this clonotype: Its antigen remains undetermined. Per-base quality was not reported, and no clone a single base away is much larger than it.

Findings and caveats that apply to the study as a whole: Alopecia, a presumed autoimmune disease, was present in all patients, so the immune response of the patients might differ from that of healthy individuals. Expanded TCRs formed significantly more large CDR3 similarity clusters than pre-sensitization or healthy control sets, consistent with antigen-driven responses. After repeated subsampling, changes were observed in the strength of the expansion versus patch-test correlation and in the threshold at which the correlation became significant. Patch test score was positively correlated with the number of PT1 expanded TCRs, with significance at thresholds 8, 16 and 32 but not at 4. DPC sensitization did not change how many TCRs were above 1 in 1000 frequency, and no evidence was found of alterations in global repertoire structure.

Preparation of the library involved RACE. Instrument used: NextSeq 500. Library preparation attached unique molecular identifiers to individual cDNA molecules for quantitative, reproducible TCR counting. For every blood RNA sample, sequencing covered both the TCR alpha and TCR beta chains. The authors processed their data as follows. A median of about 87,000 TCRs per sample was observed, with a range of 23,224 to 690,600. V, J and CDR3 annotation of the TCR reads was carried out using the Decombinator software suite. For the PS versus PT1 abundance plots, all samples were subsampled to the same number of TCRs (28,000). Expanded TCRs were defined as absent before sensitization and observed at least eight times at the 2-week time point. Clones were called with MiXCR by TCRdb after fastp trimmed the public reads at Q25, and only in-frame beta chains were retained. A single entry per CDR3 protein holds the most common genes and DNA from its merged rows. The V and J calls and clone size are TCRdb's, not the authors'. The sample table lists 150,000 to 200,000 distinct CDR3 sequences, nearly 30% of them with a count of one. Jointly, the top ten make up just under 3% of the sample.

This receptor was identified in a woman younger than 45 with alopecia areata. Some clones in this sample may be carry-over from other donors' samples. Sample: whole blood, taken in connection with sensitization to the hapten diphenylcyclopropenone (DPC). Recombination linked TRBV24-1 to TRBJ1-1; a tentative D call is TRBD1 (5 bases match). The nucleotide sequence is TGTGCCACCAGTGATGGGGACGGAAAGAACACTGAAGCTTTCTTT. It specifies CATSDGDGKNTEAFF.